This T cell receptor (beta chain) was retrieved from a study of T cell responses to AZD1222 COVID-19 vaccine. The V end lost 4 bases, the J end lost 4 bases, and 10 bases lay between the germline ends. The germline gives CDR1 LNHDA, CDR2 SQIVND (reference sequence). CDR3 size: 14 residues. Generated by immunoSEQ multiplex PCR, the TCRdb table keeps only in-frame clones and is missing some. The sample yields 130,000 or so clones, roughly 93% seen once. Turning to this clone: Its antigen is as yet unknown.

Study-level points and caveats: The study reported that nearly half of spike-specific TCRs target unmutated variant regions. Vaccine-associated CD4 TCRs spanned spike, dominant at 160-218 and 743-854.

The V gene is TRBV19, the J gene TRBJ2-2; no clear D gene. The sequencing here drew on peripheral blood, taken on day 0 of AZD1222 vaccination. The receptor's source is an adult in good health. The CDR3 DNA is TGTGCCAGTAGTAACCCCCATGGCACCGGGGAGCTGTTTTTT. Encoded protein: CASSNPHGTGELFF.